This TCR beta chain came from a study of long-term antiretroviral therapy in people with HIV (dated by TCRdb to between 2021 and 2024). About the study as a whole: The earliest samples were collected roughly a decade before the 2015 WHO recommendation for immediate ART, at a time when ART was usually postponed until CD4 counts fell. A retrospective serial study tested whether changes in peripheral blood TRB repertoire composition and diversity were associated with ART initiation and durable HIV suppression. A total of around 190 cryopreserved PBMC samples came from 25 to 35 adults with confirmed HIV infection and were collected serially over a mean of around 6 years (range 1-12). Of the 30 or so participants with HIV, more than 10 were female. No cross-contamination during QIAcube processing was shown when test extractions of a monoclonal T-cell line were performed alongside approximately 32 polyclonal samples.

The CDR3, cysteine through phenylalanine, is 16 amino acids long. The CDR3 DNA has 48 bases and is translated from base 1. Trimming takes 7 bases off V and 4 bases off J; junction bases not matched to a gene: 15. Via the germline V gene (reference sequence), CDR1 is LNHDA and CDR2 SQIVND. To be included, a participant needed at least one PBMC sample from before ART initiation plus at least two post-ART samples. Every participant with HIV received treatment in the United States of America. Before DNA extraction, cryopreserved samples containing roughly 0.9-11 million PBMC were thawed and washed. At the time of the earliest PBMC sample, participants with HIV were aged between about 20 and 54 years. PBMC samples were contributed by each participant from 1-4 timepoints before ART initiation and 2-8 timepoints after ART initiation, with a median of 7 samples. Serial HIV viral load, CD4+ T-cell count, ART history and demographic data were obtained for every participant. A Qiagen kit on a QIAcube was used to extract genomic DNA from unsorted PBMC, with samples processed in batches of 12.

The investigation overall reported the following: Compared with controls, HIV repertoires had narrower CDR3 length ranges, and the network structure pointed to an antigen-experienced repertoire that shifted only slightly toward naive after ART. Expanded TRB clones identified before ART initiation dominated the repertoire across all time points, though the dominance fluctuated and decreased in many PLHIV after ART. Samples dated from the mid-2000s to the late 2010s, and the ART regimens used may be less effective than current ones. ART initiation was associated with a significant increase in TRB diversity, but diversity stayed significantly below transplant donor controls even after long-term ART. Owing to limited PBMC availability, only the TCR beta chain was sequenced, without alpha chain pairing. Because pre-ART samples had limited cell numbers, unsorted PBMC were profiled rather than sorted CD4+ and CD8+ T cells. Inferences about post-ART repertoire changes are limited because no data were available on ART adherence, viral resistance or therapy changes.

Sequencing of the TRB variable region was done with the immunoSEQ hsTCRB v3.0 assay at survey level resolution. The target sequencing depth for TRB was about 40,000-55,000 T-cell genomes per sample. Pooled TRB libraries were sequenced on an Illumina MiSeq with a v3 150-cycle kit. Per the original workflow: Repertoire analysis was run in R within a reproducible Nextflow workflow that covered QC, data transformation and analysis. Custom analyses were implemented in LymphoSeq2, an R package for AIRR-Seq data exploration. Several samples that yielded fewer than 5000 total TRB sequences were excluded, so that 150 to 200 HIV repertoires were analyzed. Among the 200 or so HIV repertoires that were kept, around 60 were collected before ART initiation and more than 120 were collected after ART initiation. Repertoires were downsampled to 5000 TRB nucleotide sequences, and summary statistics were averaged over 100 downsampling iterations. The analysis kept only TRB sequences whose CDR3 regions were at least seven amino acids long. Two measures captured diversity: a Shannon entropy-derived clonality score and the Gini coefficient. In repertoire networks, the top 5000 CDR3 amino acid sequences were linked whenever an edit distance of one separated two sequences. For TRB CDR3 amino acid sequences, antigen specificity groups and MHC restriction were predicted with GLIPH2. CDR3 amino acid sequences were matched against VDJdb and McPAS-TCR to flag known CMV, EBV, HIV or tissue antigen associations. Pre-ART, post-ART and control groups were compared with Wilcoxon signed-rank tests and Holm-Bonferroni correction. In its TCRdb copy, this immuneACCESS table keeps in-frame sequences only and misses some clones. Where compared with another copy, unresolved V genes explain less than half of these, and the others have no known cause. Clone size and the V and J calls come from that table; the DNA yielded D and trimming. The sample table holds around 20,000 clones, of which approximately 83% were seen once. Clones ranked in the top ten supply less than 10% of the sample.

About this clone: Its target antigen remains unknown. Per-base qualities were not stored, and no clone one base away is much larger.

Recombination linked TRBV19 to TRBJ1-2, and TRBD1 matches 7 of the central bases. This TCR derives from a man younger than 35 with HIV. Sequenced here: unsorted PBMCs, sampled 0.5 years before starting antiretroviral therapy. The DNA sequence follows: TGTGCCAGTACCTCGCAAAGGGACCGGACAGGCTATGGCTACACCTTC. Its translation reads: CASTSQRDRTGYGYTF.